Shown below are 17 T cell receptor beta chains from a single sample sequenced in a study of blood T cell repertoires in COVID-19. TCRdb's table, derived via immunoSEQ multiplex PCR, lists solely in-frame clones and lacks some. The sample has approximately 270,000 clones; approximately 83% are singletons. The specimen was PBMCs or T cells enriched from blood (not recorded which). These receptors originate from a woman aged 50 to 60 who had recovered from COVID-19.

The chain joins TRBV12-3 or TRBV12-4 to TRBJ2-7; D ambiguous. The V gene lost 5 bases and the J gene lost 6 bases, with 11 bases spanning the gap. This CDR3 is built from 12 residues. The CDR3 sequence: CASSILPGEQYF. In DNA, the CDR3 is TGTGCCAGCAGTATACTTCCGGGCGAGCAGTACTTC.

This clone was found a few times. The chain couples TRBV6-1 to TRBJ2-1; the match to TRBD2 covers 8 bases. With 2 bases clipped from V and 4 bases from J, the junction kept 7 bases outside the gene matches. Per the germline V gene, CDR1 is MNHNS and CDR2 is SASEGT. The CDR3 length is 16 residues. This CDR3 reads CASSENSGTRYNEQFF. The CDR3 DNA follows: TGTGCCAGCAGTGAAAATTCAGGGACTAGGTACAATGAGCAGTTCTTC.

The chain joins TRBV13 to TRBJ2-1; 14 bases are shared with TRBD2. CDR3 length equals 17 residues. Germline CDR1 is PRHDT and CDR2 is FYEKMQ (reference sequence). The junction had 10 bases not matched to a gene; V was cut back by 5 bases and J by 7 bases. In DNA form, the CDR3 reads TGTGCCAGCAGCCAGGGACTAGCGGGAGTCTCTTGGAATGAGCAGTTCTTC. This translates into CASSQGLAGVSWNEQFF.

The rearrangement joins TRBV3-1 (or the pseudogene TRBV3-2) to TRBJ2-3; no clear D gene. Trimming took off 1 base at V and 2 bases at J, with 10 bases between the two ends. Germline CDR1 reads LGHDT; CDR2 reads YNNKEL (reference sequence). This CDR3 is built from 15 residues. CDR3 protein: CASSQARTPTDTQYF. The CDR3 region has the DNA TGTGCCAGCAGCCAAGCTCGCACTCCCACAGATACGCAGTATTTT.

CDR3 DNA: TGTGCCAGCAGTGAAAATTCAGGGTTCACATTCTTC. It codes for CASSENSGFTFF. The V call is TRBV2, the J call TRBJ2-1; perhaps TRBD1 as D (5 bases). Germline CDR1 is SNHLY and CDR2 is FYNNEI. The V end was cut by 2 bases, the J end by 16 bases, with 15 bases between. This CDR3 is 12 amino acids long.

This sequence joins TRBV7-6 and TRBJ2-6; D perhaps matches TRBD1 (6 bases). The V gene lost 5 bases and the J gene lost 4 bases, with 15 bases spanning the gap. Germline V gene data show CDR1 as SGHVS and CDR2 as FNYEAQ. This CDR3 is built from 16 residues. CDR3: CASSRRGSAGANVLTF. In nucleotides, the CDR3 is TGTGCCAGCAGCCGTAGGGGGAGTGCCGGGGCCAACGTCCTGACTTTC.

The chain links TRBV5-1 to TRBJ1-2; 7 positions match TRBD1. This CDR3 contains 13 residues. Trimming cost V 1 base and J 8 bases; bases outside gene matches: 5. Germline loops: CDR1 SGHRS, CDR2 YFSETQ. CDR3 bases: TGCGCCAGCAGCTTGCTCACAGGGGACGGCTACACCTTC. Amino acids: CASSLLTGDGYTF.

The J gene is TRBJ2-7, the V gene TRBV27; a possible D gene is TRBD1 (6 bases). Looked up from germline, CDR1 is MNHEY and CDR2 is SMNVEV (reference sequence). The CDR3 runs 13 residues. V lost 6 bases and J lost 2, with 11 bases in between. CDR3: CASSRTAPYEQYF. CDR3 sequence (DNA): TGTGCCAGCAGCAGGACAGCGCCCTACGAGCAGTACTTC.

V gene TRBV5-4 combines with J gene TRBJ1-1; 7 bases match TRBD1. The germline V gene encodes CDR1 SGHNT and CDR2 YYREEE (reference sequence). V lost 4 bases and J lost 0; bases outside the gene matches: 6. CDR3 size: 15 residues. In DNA form, the CDR3 reads TGTGCCAGCAGCGCACCGGGACAGATGAACACTGAAGCTTTCTTT. Translated, it gives CASSAPGQMNTEAFF.

This CDR3 is CASSSGQGAIGELFF. DNA of the CDR3: TGTGCCAGCAGCTCGGGACAGGGGGCGATCGGGGAGCTGTTTTTT. J is TRBJ2-2 and V is TRBV5-5, with 12 bases aligning to TRBD1. CDR1 is SGHKS and CDR2 is YYEKEE in the germline V gene (reference sequence). The CDR3 has 15 residues. The junction had 4 bases not matched to a gene; V was cut back by 3 bases and J by 7 bases.

The V call is TRBV19, the J call TRBJ1-2; 8 nucleotides line up with TRBD1. Germline values: CDR1 LNHDA, CDR2 SQIVND (reference sequence). This CDR3 has 13 amino acids. V dropped 7 bases and J dropped 4; count of bases not matched to a gene: 5. The CDR3 spells CASNTGQGYGYTF. In nucleotides, the CDR3 is TGTGCCAGTAACACCGGACAGGGCTATGGCTACACCTTC.

The genes are TRBV10-3 and TRBJ2-1, with TRBD1 matching over 10 bases. Germline V lookup: CDR1 ENHRY, CDR2 SYGVKD. Trimming took 11 bases from V and 9 from J; bases not matched to a gene: 4. The CDR3 loop spans 11 amino acids. The chain's CDR3 is CASTGGSEQFF. CDR3 in DNA: TGTGCCTCGACAGGGGGCAGTGAGCAGTTCTTC.

The V and J genes are TRBV19 and TRBJ2-3, with 9 bases that match TRBD2. V gave up 5 bases and J gave up 5 bases; unmatched junction bases: 11. This CDR3 is 16 amino acids long. Germline loops: CDR1 LNHDA, CDR2 SQIVND (reference sequence). The CDR3 DNA reads as TGTGCCAGTAGTGGGCGGGGGGGCTCGCTACAAGATACGCAGTATTTT. Its protein is CASSGRGGSLQDTQYF. The complete variable domain, with remaining parts taken from reference TRBV19 and TRBJ2-3, reads DGGITQSPKYLFRKEGQNVTLSCEQNLNHDAMYWYRQDPGQGLRLIYYSQIVNDFQKGDIAEGYSVSREKKESFPLTVTSAQKNPTAFYLCASSGRGGSLQDTQYFGPGTRLTVL.

The J gene is TRBJ1-4, the V gene TRBV27, with a weak D call TRBD1 (6 bases). Trimming took 4 bases from V and 8 from J, leaving 14 bases between them. There are 14 residues in the CDR3. CDR1 MNHEY and CDR2 SMNVEV come from the germline V gene (reference sequence). DNA of the CDR3: TGTGCCAGCAGTTCGGTGGGGGCCTTAGAAAAACTGTTTTTT. Amino acids: CASSSVGALEKLFF.

The chain carries TRBV5-5 and TRBJ1-4; tentatively, D is TRBD1 (5 bases). The germline gives CDR1 SGHKS, CDR2 YYEKEE (reference sequence). CDR3 length equals 14 residues. Trimming pared 3 bases from V and 3 bases from J, leaving 9 bases between. CDR3 sequence: CASSWGRPNEKLFF. CDR3 bases: TGTGCCAGCAGCTGGGGCAGGCCTAATGAAAAACTGTTTTTT.

The chain employs TRBV11-2 and TRBJ2-2, with TRBD1 matching over 8 bases. Per germline, CDR1 SGHAT and CDR2 FQNNGV. The CDR3 totals 15 residues. V shed 2 bases and J 9 bases; nucleotides not matched to a gene: 8. CDR3 in amino acids: CASSLQDRDHRELFF. CDR3 in DNA: TGTGCCAGCAGCTTACAGGACAGGGACCACCGGGAGCTGTTTTTT.

The chain is built from TRBV27 and TRBJ1-5; 8 bases are a match to TRBD1. The V gene end was trimmed by 5 bases and the J gene end by 8 bases; junction bases not matched to a gene: 8. From germline, CDR1 is MNHEY and CDR2 SMNVEV (reference sequence). There are 14 residues in the CDR3. CDR3 in DNA: TGTGCCAGCAGTCCGGGACAGGTGGTTGAGCCCCAGCATTTT. Translating it yields CASSPGQVVEPQHF.